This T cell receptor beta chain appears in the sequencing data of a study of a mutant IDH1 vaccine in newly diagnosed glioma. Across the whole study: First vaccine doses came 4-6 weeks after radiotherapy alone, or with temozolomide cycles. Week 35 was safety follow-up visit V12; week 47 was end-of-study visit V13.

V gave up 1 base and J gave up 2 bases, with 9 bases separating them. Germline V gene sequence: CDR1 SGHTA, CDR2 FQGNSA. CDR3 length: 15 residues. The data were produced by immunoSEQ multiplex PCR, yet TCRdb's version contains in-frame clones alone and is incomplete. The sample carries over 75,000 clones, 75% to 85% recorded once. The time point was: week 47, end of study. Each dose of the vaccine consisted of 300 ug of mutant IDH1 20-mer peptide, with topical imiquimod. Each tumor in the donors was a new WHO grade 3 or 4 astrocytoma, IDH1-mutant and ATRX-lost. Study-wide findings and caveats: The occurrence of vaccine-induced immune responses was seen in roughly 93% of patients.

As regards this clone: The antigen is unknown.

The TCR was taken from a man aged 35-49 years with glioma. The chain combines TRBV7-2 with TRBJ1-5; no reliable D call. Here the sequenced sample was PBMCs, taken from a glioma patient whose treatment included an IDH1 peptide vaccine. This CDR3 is CASSLDAGGNQPQHF. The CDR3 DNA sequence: TGTGCCAGCAGCTTAGATGCCGGGGGCAATCAGCCCCAGCATTTT.